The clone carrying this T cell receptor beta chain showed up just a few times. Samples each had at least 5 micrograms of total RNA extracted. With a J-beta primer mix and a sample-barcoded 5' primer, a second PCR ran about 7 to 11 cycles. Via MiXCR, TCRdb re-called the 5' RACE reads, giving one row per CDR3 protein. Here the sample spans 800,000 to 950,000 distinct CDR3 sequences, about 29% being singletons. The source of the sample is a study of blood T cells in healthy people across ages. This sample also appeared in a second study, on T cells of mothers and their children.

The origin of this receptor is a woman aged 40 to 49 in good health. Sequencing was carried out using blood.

CDR3 DNA sequence: TGTGCCAGCGGGACACCTGGGGCCAACGTCCTGACTTTC. Encoded protein: CASGTPGANVLTF. The chain couples TRBV12-3 or TRBV12-4 to TRBJ2-6; tentatively, D is TRBD1 (6 bases). V shed 8 bases and J shed 2 bases, with 7 bases lying between them. This CDR3 spans 13 amino acids.